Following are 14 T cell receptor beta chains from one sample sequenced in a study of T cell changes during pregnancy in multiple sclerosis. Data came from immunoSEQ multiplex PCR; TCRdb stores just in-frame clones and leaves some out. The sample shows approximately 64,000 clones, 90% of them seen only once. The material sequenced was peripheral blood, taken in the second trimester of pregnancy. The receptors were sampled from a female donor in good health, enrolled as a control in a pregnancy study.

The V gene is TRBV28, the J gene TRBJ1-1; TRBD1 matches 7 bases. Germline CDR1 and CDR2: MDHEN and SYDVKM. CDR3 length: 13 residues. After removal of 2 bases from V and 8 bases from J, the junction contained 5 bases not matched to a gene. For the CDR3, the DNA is TGTGCCAGCAGTTTAGAAGGGGGCGGGGAAGCTTTCTTT. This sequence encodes CASSLEGGGEAFF.

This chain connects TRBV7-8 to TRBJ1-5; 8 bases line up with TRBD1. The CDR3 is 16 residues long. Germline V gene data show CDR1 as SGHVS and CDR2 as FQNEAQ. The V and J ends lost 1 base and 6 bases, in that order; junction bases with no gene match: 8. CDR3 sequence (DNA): TGTGCCAGCAGCTTAGGTCGCAGGGGGCCTAGTCAGCCCCAGCATTTT. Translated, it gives CASSLGRRGPSQPQHF.

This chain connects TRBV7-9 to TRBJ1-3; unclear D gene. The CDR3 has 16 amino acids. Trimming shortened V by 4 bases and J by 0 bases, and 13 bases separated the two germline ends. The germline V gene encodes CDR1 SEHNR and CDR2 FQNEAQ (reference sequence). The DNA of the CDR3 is TGTGCCAGCAGCTCCCGCCAAGCCGTCTCTGGAAACACCATATATTTT. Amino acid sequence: CASSSRQAVSGNTIYF.

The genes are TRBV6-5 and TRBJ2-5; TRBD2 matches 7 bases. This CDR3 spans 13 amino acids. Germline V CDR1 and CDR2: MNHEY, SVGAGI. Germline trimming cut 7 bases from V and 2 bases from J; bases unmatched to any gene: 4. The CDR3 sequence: CASNAGVQETQYF. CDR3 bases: TGTGCCAGCAACGCGGGAGTTCAAGAGACCCAGTACTTC.

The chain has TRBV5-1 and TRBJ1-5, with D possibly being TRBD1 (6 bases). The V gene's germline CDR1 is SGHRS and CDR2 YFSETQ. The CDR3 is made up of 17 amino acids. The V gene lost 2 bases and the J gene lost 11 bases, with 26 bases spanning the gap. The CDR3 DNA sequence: TGCGCCAGCAGCTTAGAGATCTCGGACAGAGGTTTTTCAGCCCAGCATTTT. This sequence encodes CASSLEISDRGFSAQHF.

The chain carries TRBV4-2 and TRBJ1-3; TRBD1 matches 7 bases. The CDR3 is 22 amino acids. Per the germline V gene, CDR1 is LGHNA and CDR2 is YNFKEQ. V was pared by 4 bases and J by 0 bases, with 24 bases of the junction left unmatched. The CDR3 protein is CASSPDRIHSFTPSNSGNTIYF. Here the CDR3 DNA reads TGTGCCAGCAGCCCGGACAGGATCCACAGTTTCACCCCATCAAACTCTGGAAACACCATATATTTT.

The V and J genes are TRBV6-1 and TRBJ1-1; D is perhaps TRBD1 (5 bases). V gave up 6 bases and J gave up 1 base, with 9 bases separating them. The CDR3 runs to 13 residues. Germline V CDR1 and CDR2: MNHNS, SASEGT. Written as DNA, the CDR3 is TGTGCCAGCAGCAACCAGGGGAACACTGAAGCTTTCTTT. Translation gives CASSNQGNTEAFF.

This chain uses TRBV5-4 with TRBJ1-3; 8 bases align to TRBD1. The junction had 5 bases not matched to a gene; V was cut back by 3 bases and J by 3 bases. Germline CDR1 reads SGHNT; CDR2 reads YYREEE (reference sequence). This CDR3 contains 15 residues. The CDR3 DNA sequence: TGTGCCAGCAGCTCCCAGGGGGCTAATGGAAACACCATATATTTT. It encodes CASSSQGANGNTIYF.

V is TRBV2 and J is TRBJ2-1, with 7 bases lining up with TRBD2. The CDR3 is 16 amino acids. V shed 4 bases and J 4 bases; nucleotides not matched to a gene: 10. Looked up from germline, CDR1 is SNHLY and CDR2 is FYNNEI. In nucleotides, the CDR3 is TGTGCCAGCAGTGCGAGCGGAGCGGGGCCGTACAATGAGCAGTTCTTC. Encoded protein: CASSASGAGPYNEQFF.

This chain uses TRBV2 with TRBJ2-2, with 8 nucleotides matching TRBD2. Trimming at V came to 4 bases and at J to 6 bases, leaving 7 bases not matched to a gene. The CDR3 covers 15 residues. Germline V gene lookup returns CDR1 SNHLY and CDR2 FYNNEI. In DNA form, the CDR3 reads TGTGCCAGCAGTGTGCAAGCGGGAGTTCCCGGGGAGCTGTTTTTT. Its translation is CASSVQAGVPGELFF.

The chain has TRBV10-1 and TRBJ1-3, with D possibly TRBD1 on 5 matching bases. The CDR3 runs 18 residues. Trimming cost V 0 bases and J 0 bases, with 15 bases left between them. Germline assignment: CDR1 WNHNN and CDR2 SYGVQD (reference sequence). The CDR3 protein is CASSESVHGGNSGNTIYF. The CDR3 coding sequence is TGCGCCAGCAGTGAGTCGGTTCACGGGGGGAACTCTGGAAACACCATATATTTT.

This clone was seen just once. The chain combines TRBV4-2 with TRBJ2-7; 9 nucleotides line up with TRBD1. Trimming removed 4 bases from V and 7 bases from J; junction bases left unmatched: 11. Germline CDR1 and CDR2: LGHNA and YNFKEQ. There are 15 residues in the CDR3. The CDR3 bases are TGTGCCAGCAGCCCCCGTGGGACAGGGAGAGTGGAGCAGTACTTC. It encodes CASSPRGTGRVEQYF.

CDR3 bases: TGTGCCAGCAGGGGGGGACTAAAACGGGGGCTTAATTCACCCCTCCACTTT. This translates into CASRGGLKRGLNSPLHF. The chain recombines TRBV9 with TRBJ1-6; D perhaps matches TRBD1 (6 bases). CDR3 size: 17 residues. The V end lost 5 bases, the J end lost 6 bases, and 21 bases lay between the germline ends. Germline CDR1 is SGDLS and CDR2 is YYNGEE.

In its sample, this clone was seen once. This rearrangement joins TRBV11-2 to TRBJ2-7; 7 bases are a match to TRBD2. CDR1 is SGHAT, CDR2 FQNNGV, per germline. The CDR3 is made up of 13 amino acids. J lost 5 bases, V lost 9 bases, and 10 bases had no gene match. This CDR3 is CASRLAHGNEQYF. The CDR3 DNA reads TGTGCCAGTAGACTAGCCCATGGCAACGAGCAGTACTTC.